The table lists the clone carrying this TCR beta chain with a few counts. This sample was taken from a study of T-cell reconstitution after alpha-beta-depleted transplantation in children. V dropped 3 bases and J dropped 6 bases, with 14 bases sitting between them. Germline V gene lookup returns CDR1 SEHNR and CDR2 FQNEAQ (reference sequence). The CDR3 loop spans 14 amino acids. Using unique molecular identifiers, the investigators prepared the TCRbeta library. MiXCR, run by TCRdb on the PCR reads, gives a single entry per CDR3 protein. This sample has under 350,000 distinct CDR3 sequences, with 9.9% found just once.

V usage is TRBV7-9 and J usage is TRBJ1-1; tentative D call: TRBD1 (5 bases). This TCR was sampled from a human donor who donated a stem cell graft to a child with SCID. Source: PBMCs from the stem cell graft donor, taken from the stem cell graft. The CDR3 DNA reads TGTGCCAGCAGCTTTTTCCAGGGTAGCGCTGAAGCTTTCTTT. This sequence encodes CASSFFQGSAEAFF.